This T cell receptor (beta chain) was retrieved from a study of T cells after yellow fever vaccination. Points from the study as a whole: CD4 and CD8 compartments shared a small share of clonotypes, likely from convergent recombination. Repertoires sorted by FACS could include abundant clonotypes that are contaminants from the bulk population. Post-booster repertoires contained most primary-vaccination clones again (roughly 96% CD4, around 88% CD8).

For this clonotype: No antigen is known for it.

For TCR, cDNA came from 5'RACE template switching, which added a universal primer site and UMIs. From the 5' RACE reads, TCRdb called clonotypes with MiXCR, one entry per CDR3 protein. The table records around 200,000 distinct CDR3 sequences, approximately 11% of them present only once. CDR1 MNHEY and CDR2 SMNVEV come from the germline V gene (reference sequence). V gave up 4 bases and J gave up 4 bases, with 16 bases separating them. This CDR3 spans 15 amino acids. This receptor was obtained from a man in his late teens or twenties who received the YFV17D yellow fever vaccine. The sample in question was CD8+ T cells sorted from PBMCs, obtained 15 days after the yellow fever booster vaccination. The chain employs TRBV27 and TRBJ1-1; D is uncertain. For the CDR3, the DNA is TGTGCCAGCAGTTCCCCTATGTGGAGGCTCACTGAAGCTTTCTTT. Its protein product is CASSSPMWRLTEAFF.